This T cell receptor beta chain is from a study of blood T cell repertoires in COVID-19. TCRdb keeps only in-frame clones here, not all; method: immunoSEQ multiplex PCR. The sample contains some 220,000 clones, roughly 89% of which appear only once. Recruitment covered about two dozen US areas and drew participants whose ages spanned roughly 18 to 89 years. Cohort allocation depended upon clinical history that participants reported. V was clipped by 4 bases and J by 1 base; unmatched bases: 10. This CDR3 spans 18 amino acids. Germline-derived CDR1 and CDR2 are ENHRY and SYGVKD. V gene TRBV10-3 combines with J gene TRBJ2-3, with TRBD2 identical over 11 bases. Source material: PBMCs or T cells enriched from blood (not recorded which). This clonotype originated in a woman in her 40s with acute COVID-19. The CDR3 loop reads CAISAPLAGGKRTDTQYF. The CDR3 coding sequence is TGTGCCATCAGTGCCCCTCTAGCGGGGGGCAAACGCACAGATACGCAGTATTTT.